The rows below give T cell receptor beta chains drawn from one sample of a study of glioma-infiltrating T cells after dendritic cell vaccination. Measured with immunoSEQ multiplex PCR; TCRdb has only the in-frame clones, and not every one. The data contain under 100,000 clones, roughly 90% of them singletons. The material was blood, obtained before dendritic cell vaccination. Every receptor here comes from a human donor with glioblastoma. CDR3s include the opening cysteine and the closing phenylalanine or tryptophan. The D gene is left open where the match is weak. Size is omitted from some rows. Given values are once, few, many or a class for expanded clones.

len	v_gene	j_gene	abundance	d_gene	CDR3aa	CDR3nt
14	TRBV7-3	TRBJ2-7	.	TRBD1	CASSLRPGGNEQYF	TGTGCCAGCAGCTTAAGACCAGGGGGCAACGAGCAGTACTTC
14	TRBV15	TRBJ2-4	.	TRBD1	CATKGEGQGYIQYF	TGTGCCACCAAGGGAGAAGGACAGGGCTACATTCAGTACTTC
14	TRBV19	TRBJ2-1	.	TRBD2	CASSEAGGGNEQFF	TGTGCCAGTAGTGAAGCGGGGGGCGGCAATGAGCAGTTCTTC
16	TRBV19	TRBJ1-1	.	.	CASSRSGGQGSTEAFF	TGTGCCAGTAGCCGTTCCGGGGGGCAGGGTAGCACTGAAGCTTTCTTT
17	TRBV7-2	TRBJ2-2	.	TRBD1	CASSLVRTGGYTGELFF	TGTGCCAGCAGCTTAGTACGGACAGGGGGTTATACCGGGGAGCTGTTTTTT
16	TRBV5-1	TRBJ2-7	.	.	CASRLWFGDTNYEQYF	TGCGCCAGCAGGCTGTGGTTTGGGGACACTAACTACGAGCAGTACTTC
14	TRBV6-5	TRBJ2-2	.	TRBD2	CASSVLAGVGELFF	TGTGCCAGCAGTGTACTAGCGGGAGTCGGGGAGCTGTTTTTT
14	TRBV10-2	TRBJ2-1	.	.	CASRGTLTYNEQFF	TGCGCCAGCAGAGGGACTCTTACCTACAATGAGCAGTTCTTC
14	TRBV6-1	TRBJ1-2	.	.	CASILVGGSYGYTF	TGTGCCAGCATCCTCGTCGGGGGGTCCTACGGCTACACCTTC
16	TRBV2	TRBJ2-3	.	TRBD2	CASSETSGRSTDTQYF	TGTGCCAGCAGTGAGACTAGCGGGCGTAGCACAGATACGCAGTATTTT
15	TRBV9	TRBJ2-7	.	TRBD2	CASSLIAGGSYEQYF	TGTGCCAGCAGCCTCATAGCGGGAGGGTCCTACGAGCAGTACTTC
14	TRBV5-1	TRBJ2-7	.	TRBD1	CASSFGTVQYEQYF	TGCGCCAGCAGCTTCGGGACAGTCCAGTACGAGCAGTACTTC
15	TRBV5-6	TRBJ1-1	.	TRBD1	CASSRRGQGNTEAFF	TGTGCCAGCAGCCGGAGGGGACAGGGTAACACTGAAGCTTTCTTT
13	TRBV30	TRBJ2-5	.	.	CAWTGLLTETQYF	TGTGCCTGGACGGGACTCCTTACAGAGACCCAGTACTTC
16	TRBV27	TRBJ2-3	.	TRBD1	CASSLWGQRRIDTQYF	TGTGCCAGCAGTTTATGGGGACAGAGAAGAATCGATACGCAGTATTTT
13	TRBV30	TRBJ1-5	.	.	CAWSLQGDQPQHF	TGTGCCTGGAGTTTACAGGGAGATCAGCCCCAGCATTTT
15	TRBV7-9	TRBJ1-2	.	TRBD1	CASSLAHQGASGYTF	TGTGCCAGCAGCTTAGCGCATCAGGGGGCGAGTGGCTACACCTTC
17	TRBV9	TRBJ1-4	.	.	CASSRSPSGRTNEKLFF	TGTGCCAGCAGCAGGTCGCCATCAGGGCGGACTAATGAAAAACTGTTTTTT
16	TRBV6-1	TRBJ2-7	.	.	CASSDVQGKFSYEQYF	TGTGCCAGCAGTGATGTCCAGGGCAAGTTCTCCTACGAGCAGTACTTC
14	TRBV6-5	TRBJ2-3	.	.	CASTKDRRTDTQYF	TGTGCCAGCACCAAAGACAGACGCACAGATACGCAGTATTTT
14	TRBV5-1	TRBJ2-3	.	.	CASSLAQGWDTQYF	TGCGCCAGCAGCTTGGCCCAGGGGTGGGATACGCAGTATTTT
15	TRBV4-1	TRBJ2-7	.	TRBD1	CASSHAGQGAYEQYF	TGCGCCAGCAGCCATGCGGGACAGGGGGCCTACGAGCAGTACTTC
13	TRBV2	TRBJ2-7	.	.	CASRGRSAYEQYF	TGTGCCAGCAGGGGGAGGAGCGCCTACGAGCAGTACTTC
15	TRBV5-1	TRBJ2-7	.	.	CASSLEGGAPYEQYF	TGCGCCAGCAGCTTGGAGGGGGGGGCCCCCTACGAGCAGTACTTC
14	TRBV5-6	TRBJ1-1	.	TRBD1	CASSSTGGHTEAFF	TGTGCCAGCAGCTCGACAGGGGGCCACACTGAAGCTTTCTTT
15	TRBV7-9	TRBJ2-2	.	.	CANAASATNTGELFF	TGTGCCAACGCTGCTAGCGCTACGAACACCGGGGAGCTGTTTTTT
14	TRBV5-6	TRBJ2-7	.	TRBD2	CASSFGLADNEQYF	TGTGCCAGCAGCTTTGGGCTAGCGGATAACGAGCAGTACTTC
15	TRBV9	TRBJ1-1	.	.	CASSVGTGRQTEAFF	TGTGCCAGCAGCGTAGGCACAGGCCGTCAGACTGAAGCTTTCTTT
14	TRBV9	TRBJ2-1	few	.	CASSVVEGGNEQFF	TGTGCCAGCAGCGTAGTGGAGGGTGGTAATGAGCAGTTCTTC
13	TRBV27	TRBJ2-7	.	TRBD2	CASRLGTSYEQYF	TGTGCCAGCCGACTGGGGACTAGCTACGAGCAGTACTTC
15	TRBV5-4	TRBJ2-3	.	TRBD2	CASSTGLAGSDTQYF	TGTGCCAGCAGCACCGGACTAGCGGGGTCAGATACGCAGTATTTT
13	TRBV9	TRBJ1-2	once	.	CASSAALVDGYTF	TGTGCCAGCAGCGCCGCCCTAGTAGATGGCTACACCTTC
12	TRBV11-3	TRBJ1-3	once	.	CASSIRGNTIYF	TGTGCCAGCAGCATCAGGGGAAACACCATATATTTT
16	TRBV5-1	TRBJ1-3	.	.	CASSLTFQASGNTIYF	TGCGCCAGCAGCTTGACCTTTCAGGCGTCTGGAAACACCATATATTTT
14	TRBV11-2	TRBJ1-1	.	TRBD1	CASILPTGGTEAFF	TGTGCCAGCATTCTTCCGACAGGGGGCACTGAAGCTTTCTTT
14	TRBV4-1	TRBJ1-2	.	.	CASSQETGARGYTF	TGCGCCAGCAGCCAAGAGACCGGAGCCCGTGGCTACACCTTC
15	TRBV2	TRBJ1-2	.	TRBD1	CASRGLQGQNYGYTF	TGTGCCAGCAGGGGATTACAGGGACAGAACTATGGCTACACCTTC
10	TRBV30	TRBJ2-7	.	.	CAGGALEQYF	TGTGCCGGGGGGGCGCTCGAGCAGTACTTC
15	TRBV10-3	TRBJ2-7	.	.	CAISEGQRRLYEQYF	TGTGCCATCAGTGAAGGACAGAGAAGGCTTTACGAGCAGTACTTC
16	TRBV6-1	TRBJ1-2	.	TRBD1	CASSETGTGPNYGYTF	TGTGCCAGCAGTGAAACCGGGACAGGACCTAACTATGGCTACACCTTC
14	TRBV2	TRBJ2-7	few	.	CASSGDSTTYEQYF	TGTGCCAGCAGCGGTGACAGTACAACCTACGAGCAGTACTTC
15	TRBV11-3	TRBJ1-1	.	.	CASSPFGGMNTEAFF	TGTGCCAGCAGCCCTTTTGGGGGGATGAACACTGAAGCTTTCTTT
19	TRBV10-2	TRBJ2-1	.	TRBD2	CASSVRPGLAGPIGDEQFF	TGCGCCAGCAGTGTCCGTCCGGGACTAGCGGGACCCATAGGGGATGAGCAGTTCTTC
15	TRBV11-2	TRBJ2-2	.	.	CASSLRGAGTGELFF	TGTGCCAGCAGCCTCAGGGGGGCTGGCACCGGGGAGCTGTTTTTT
11	TRBV7-9	TRBJ2-1	.	.	CASSLSGGRFF	TGTGCCAGCAGCTTAAGCGGAGGGCGGTTCTTC
15	TRBV27	TRBJ1-1	.	.	CASSTGVVSDTEAFF	TGTGCCAGCAGCACCGGGGTAGTATCGGACACTGAAGCTTTCTTT
15	TRBV9	TRBJ2-7	.	TRBD2	CASSVGGGSLYEQYF	TGTGCCAGCAGCGTAGGGGGGGGGAGCCTCTACGAGCAGTACTTC
13	TRBV7-9	TRBJ1-1	.	.	CASSLEAGREAFF	TGTGCCAGCAGCTTAGAGGCAGGGAGGGAAGCTTTCTTT
15	TRBV6-4	TRBJ2-1	.	TRBD2	CASSDSRGGHNEQFF	TGTGCCAGCAGTGACTCGCGGGGGGGCCACAATGAGCAGTTCTTC
14	TRBV27	TRBJ2-4	once	TRBD2	CASSLTGGVNIQYF	TGTGCCAGCAGTTTAACGGGGGGTGTGAACATTCAGTACTTC
12	TRBV18	TRBJ2-7	once	.	CASSQQGNEQYF	TGTGCCAGCTCACAACAGGGTAACGAGCAGTACTTC
15	TRBV6-4	TRBJ2-3	.	TRBD1	CASSDGQGGTDTQYF	TGTGCCAGCAGCGACGGACAGGGAGGCACAGATACGCAGTATTTT